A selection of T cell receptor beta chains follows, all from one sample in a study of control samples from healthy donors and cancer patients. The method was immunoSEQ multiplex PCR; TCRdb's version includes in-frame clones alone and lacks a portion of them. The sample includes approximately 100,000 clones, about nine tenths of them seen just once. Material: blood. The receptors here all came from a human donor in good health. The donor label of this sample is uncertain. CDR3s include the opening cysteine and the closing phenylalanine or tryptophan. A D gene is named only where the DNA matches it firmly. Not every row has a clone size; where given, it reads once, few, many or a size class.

CDR3 DNA: TGTGCCAGCAGCTCACCCCTGACAGGGGTGGGATACAATGAGCAGTTCTTC; CDR3 protein: CASSSPLTGVGYNEQFF; V gene: TRBV7-9; J gene: TRBJ2-1; D gene: TRBD1; clone size: NA
CDR3 DNA: TGTGCCAGCAGTGACGAGAGACTGATCAATCAGCCCCAGCATTTT; CDR3 protein: CASSDERLINQPQHF; V gene: TRBV2; J gene: TRBJ1-5; D gene: NA; clone size: NA
CDR3 DNA: TGTGCCAGCAGCACCCTAGACGCGAACACCGGGGAGCTGTTTTTT; CDR3 protein: CASSTLDANTGELFF; V gene: TRBV9; J gene: TRBJ2-2; D gene: NA; clone size: NA
CDR3 DNA: TGTGCCAGCAGCTTGGGGGGACAGAGCTCCTATAATTCACCCCTCCACTTT; CDR3 protein: CASSLGGQSSYNSPLHF; V gene: TRBV5-4; J gene: TRBJ1-6; D gene: TRBD1; clone size: NA
CDR3 DNA: TGTGCCAGCAGCTTCGGGGTTAACTATGGCTACACCTTC; CDR3 protein: CASSFGVNYGYTF; V gene: TRBV5-6; J gene: TRBJ1-2; D gene: NA; clone size: NA
CDR3 DNA: TGTGCTAGTGGTTTGGCGACAGGAATGAACACTGAAGCTTTCTTT; CDR3 protein: CASGLATGMNTEAFF; V gene: TRBV12-5; J gene: TRBJ1-1; D gene: NA; clone size: NA
CDR3 DNA: TGTGCCAGCAGTGAAGCGAATCGGCTGGAGACCCAGTACTTC; CDR3 protein: CASSEANRLETQYF; V gene: TRBV6-1; J gene: TRBJ2-5; D gene: NA; clone size: NA
CDR3 DNA: TGTGCCAGCAGCCATGACAGGAAGTCAGAAGCTTTCTTT; CDR3 protein: CASSHDRKSEAFF; V gene: TRBV7-8; J gene: TRBJ1-1; D gene: NA; clone size: once
CDR3 DNA: TGCGCCAGCAGCTTGGGAGGGGTGAACACTGAAGCTTTCTTT; CDR3 protein: CASSLGGVNTEAFF; V gene: TRBV5-1; J gene: TRBJ1-1; D gene: NA; clone size: NA
CDR3 DNA: TGTGCCAGCAACTTAAAATTGGGAACTGAAGCTTTCTTT; CDR3 protein: CASNLKLGTEAFF; V gene: TRBV12-3/TRBV12-4; J gene: TRBJ1-1; D gene: NA; clone size: NA
CDR3 DNA: TGTGCCAGCAGTGATTCGGGAAATCAGCCCCAGCATTTT; CDR3 protein: CASSDSGNQPQHF; V gene: TRBV2; J gene: TRBJ1-5; D gene: NA; clone size: NA
CDR3 DNA: TGTGCCAGCAGCAGAGGACAGCTGGAGACCCAGTACTTC; CDR3 protein: CASSRGQLETQYF; V gene: TRBV7-2; J gene: TRBJ2-5; D gene: NA; clone size: NA
CDR3 DNA: TGTGCCTGGAGCCTAAGGGGACAGGGGAAAGACTACGAGCAGTACTTC; CDR3 protein: CAWSLRGQGKDYEQYF; V gene: TRBV30; J gene: TRBJ2-7; D gene: TRBD1; clone size: few
CDR3 DNA: TGTGCCAGCAGCCAAGTAAGGACCGGGACAGGGGGTGGAGATACGCAGTATTTT; CDR3 protein: CASSQVRTGTGGGDTQYF; V gene: TRBV14; J gene: TRBJ2-3; D gene: TRBD1; clone size: NA
CDR3 DNA: TGCGCCAGCAGCCAAGGACAGGGGATAGAGACCCAGTACTTC; CDR3 protein: CASSQGQGIETQYF; V gene: TRBV5-1; J gene: TRBJ2-5; D gene: TRBD1; clone size: NA
CDR3 DNA: TGCGCCAGCAGCCCGTTCGAAGGGGCCAACGTCCTGACTTTC; CDR3 protein: CASSPFEGANVLTF; V gene: TRBV5-1; J gene: TRBJ2-6; D gene: NA; clone size: NA
CDR3 DNA: TGTGCCAGCAGCCACCAGGGGGCTGAGACCCAGTACTTC; CDR3 protein: CASSHQGAETQYF; V gene: TRBV14; J gene: TRBJ2-5; D gene: TRBD1; clone size: NA
CDR3 DNA: TGCGCCAGCAGCCAAGGGACAGGGAAGGGACTCTACGAGCAGTACTTC; CDR3 protein: CASSQGTGKGLYEQYF; V gene: TRBV4-1; J gene: TRBJ2-7; D gene: TRBD1; clone size: NA
CDR3 DNA: TGTGCCAGCACCTCGGGCCGTGGGAGGGGGGCTTTCTTT; CDR3 protein: CASTSGRGRGAFF; V gene: TRBV25-1; J gene: TRBJ1-1; D gene: NA; clone size: NA
CDR3 DNA: TGTGCCAGCAGTACAGGGATCGGTTTGGAATCATCCCTCCACTTT; CDR3 protein: CASSTGIGLESSLHF; V gene: TRBV2; J gene: TRBJ1-6; D gene: NA; clone size: NA
CDR3 DNA: TGTGCCAGCAGCTTGACACTAGCGGGGATAGATACGCAGTATTTT; CDR3 protein: CASSLTLAGIDTQYF; V gene: TRBV5-8; J gene: TRBJ2-3; D gene: TRBD2; clone size: NA
CDR3 DNA: TGTGCCACCCAGGGAGGGGGACCTGGAAACACCATATATTTT; CDR3 protein: CATQGGGPGNTIYF; V gene: TRBV28; J gene: TRBJ1-3; D gene: NA; clone size: NA
CDR3 DNA: TGTGCCAGCAGCTTAGCAATAAAAGGGGGCTATGGCTACACCTTC; CDR3 protein: CASSLAIKGGYGYTF; V gene: TRBV7-2; J gene: TRBJ1-2; D gene: NA; clone size: NA
CDR3 DNA: TGTGCCATCACCGCAGGAACTGGAAACACCATATATTTT; CDR3 protein: CAITAGTGNTIYF; V gene: TRBV10-3; J gene: TRBJ1-3; D gene: NA; clone size: NA
CDR3 DNA: TGTGCCACCAGTGATTCGCAGGGAAACACTGAAGCTTTCTTT; CDR3 protein: CATSDSQGNTEAFF; V gene: TRBV24-1; J gene: TRBJ1-1; D gene: NA; clone size: NA
CDR3 DNA: TGTGCCAGCTCACCTGGCAGAACGGTCAACACTGAAGCTTTCTTT; CDR3 protein: CASSPGRTVNTEAFF; V gene: TRBV18; J gene: TRBJ1-1; D gene: NA; clone size: NA
CDR3 DNA: TGTGCCAGCAGTTTCCTCAATGAGCAGTTCTTC; CDR3 protein: CASSFLNEQFF; V gene: TRBV12-3/TRBV12-4; J gene: TRBJ2-1; D gene: NA; clone size: NA
CDR3 DNA: TGTGCCAGCAGCGTAACCCCCGGGTCTGGAAACACCATATATTTT; CDR3 protein: CASSVTPGSGNTIYF; V gene: TRBV9; J gene: TRBJ1-3; D gene: NA; clone size: NA
CDR3 DNA: TGTGCCAGCAGTGAAGCCGGGGGAGGCGGTCAGCCCCAGCATTTT; CDR3 protein: CASSEAGGGGQPQHF; V gene: TRBV2; J gene: TRBJ1-5; D gene: NA; clone size: NA
CDR3 DNA: TGTGCCAGCAGTTTAGGTTGGGGAAACACCATATATTTT; CDR3 protein: CASSLGWGNTIYF; V gene: TRBV12-3/TRBV12-4; J gene: TRBJ1-3; D gene: NA; clone size: NA
CDR3 DNA: TGTGCCAGCAGCTTAGTCCCCACCGGGGAGCTGTTTTTT; CDR3 protein: CASSLVPTGELFF; V gene: TRBV7-8; J gene: TRBJ2-2; D gene: NA; clone size: NA
CDR3 DNA: TGTGCCAGCTCATCGTTCGGACTAGCGATACAAGAGACCCAGTACTTC; CDR3 protein: CASSSFGLAIQETQYF; V gene: TRBV18; J gene: TRBJ2-5; D gene: TRBD2; clone size: NA